Following are 12 T cell receptor beta chains from one sample sequenced in a study of blood T cell repertoires in COVID-19. Profiling relied on immunoSEQ multiplex PCR, and the TCRdb table lists in-frame clones only, not all of them. The repertoire holds 250,000 to 350,000 clones, around 90% seen once, with around 6% in the top ten. Sequenced input: PBMCs or T cells enriched from blood (not recorded which). The receptors were gathered from a woman younger than 45 who had recovered from COVID-19.

This clone was seen a few times. The rearrangement uses TRBV7-9 and TRBJ1-2, with D unresolved. Germline loops: CDR1 SEHNR, CDR2 FQNEAQ (reference sequence). The CDR3 covers 15 residues. Trimming removed 7 bases at V and 4 bases at J, with 19 bases between. The CDR3 sequence is CASNNQERQSYGYTF. CDR3 bases: TGTGCCAGCAATAATCAGGAGCGGCAGTCCTATGGCTACACCTTC.

This chain uses TRBV12-5 with TRBJ2-1; 7 positions agree with TRBD1. This CDR3 spans 13 amino acids. Germline CDR1 is LGHNT and CDR2 is FRNRAP. With 6 bases clipped from V and 7 bases from J, the junction kept 6 bases outside the gene matches. The CDR3 DNA follows: TGTGCTAGTGGCCTGACAGGGTGGAATGAGCAGTTCTTC. Amino acid sequence: CASGLTGWNEQFF. Full variable domain (outside the CDR3, taken from reference TRBV12-5 and TRBJ2-1): DARVTQTPRHKVTEMGQEVTMRCQPILGHNTVFWYRQTMMQGLELLAYFRNRAPLDDSGMPKDRFSAEMPDATLATLKIQPSEPRDSAVYFCASGLTGWNEQFFGPGTRLTVL.

The sample holds one count of this clone. The rearrangement uses TRBV4-2 and TRBJ1-4, with 10 nucleotides matching TRBD1. The CDR3 loop spans 16 amino acids. Germline V gene lookup returns CDR1 LGHNA and CDR2 YNFKEQ. J lost 7 bases, V lost 1 base, and 6 bases had no gene match. The CDR3 region has the DNA TGTGCCAGCAGCCAAGTGTGGACAGGGGGAGGTGAAAAACTGTTTTTT. Protein sequence: CASSQVWTGGGEKLFF.

The gene calls are TRBV25-1 and TRBJ2-7, with D hard to call. The CDR3 sequence is 11 residues long. V was shortened by 4 bases and J by 6 bases, with 7 bases between the two germline ends. The germline V gene encodes CDR1 MGHDK and CDR2 SYGVNS. CDR3 nucleotides: TGTGCCAGCAGTGCCAAACTCGAGCAGTACTTC. Translation: CASSAKLEQYF.

The chain joins TRBV4-2 to TRBJ1-5; TRBD1 aligns across 7 bases. The J segment lost 5 bases and the V segment lost 0 bases, leaving 4 bases of the junction unmatched. The CDR3 has 15 amino acids. Germline CDR1 and CDR2: LGHNA and YNFKEQ. CDR3 bases: TGTGCCAGCAGCCAAGATGGACAGGTTGATCAGCCCCAGCATTTT. This sequence encodes CASSQDGQVDQPQHF.

This clone is a singleton in its sample. V is TRBV10-3 and J is TRBJ2-3; no clear D. The CDR3 extends over 14 amino acids. V lost 7 bases, J lost 1 base, and 12 bases lay in between. CDR1 ENHRY and CDR2 SYGVKD come from the germline V gene. CDR3 nucleotide sequence: TGTGCCATCACAGACACGTGGGGCACAGATACGCAGTATTTT. Protein: CAITDTWGTDTQYF.

The rearrangement links TRBV9 to TRBJ1-6, with a weak D call TRBD1 (5 bases). The CDR3 length is 17 residues. The germline V gene has CDR1 SGDLS and CDR2 YYNGEE. The ends were cut back, 0 bases at V and 1 base at J, with 11 bases in the middle. Written as DNA, the CDR3 is TGTGCCAGCAGCGTAGCCGGGGGATGGTCCTATAATTCACCCCTCCACTTT. Protein: CASSVAGGWSYNSPLHF. Drawing the rest from reference TRBV9 and TRBJ1-6, the complete variable domain is DSGVTQTPKHLITATGQRVTLRCSPRSGDLSVYWYQQSLDQGLQFLIQYYNGEERAKGNILERFSAQQFPDLHSELNLSSLELGDSALYFCASSVAGGWSYNSPLHFGNGTRLTVT.

The V gene is TRBV5-1, the J gene TRBJ1-1, with D maybe TRBD1 (5 bases). Germline CDR1 SGHRS, CDR2 YFSETQ. The CDR3 is 15 residues long. Deletions cut 4 bases from V and 4 bases from J, with 17 bases between. In nucleotides, the CDR3 is TGCGCCAGCAGCCCCTGGGGAGGGGAAGGCACTGAAGCTTTCTTT. Its translation is CASSPWGGEGTEAFF.

V is TRBV29-1 and J is TRBJ2-1; maybe TRBD2 (5 bases). V was shortened by 3 bases and J by 3 bases, with 6 bases between the two germline ends. Germline CDR1 is SQVTM and CDR2 is ANQGSEA. The CDR3 runs to 12 residues. The CDR3 DNA follows: TGCAGCGTTGATGAGGGCTACAATGAGCAGTTCTTC. Translating gives CSVDEGYNEQFF.

The chain uses TRBV7-2 and TRBJ2-2; perhaps TRBD1 as D (5 bases). From germline, CDR1 is SGHTA and CDR2 FQGNSA. Trimming stripped 1 base from V and 1 base from J, with 13 bases between. This CDR3 region has 17 residues. The DNA of the CDR3 is TGTGCCAGCAGCTTAGATTTAGGGGCTATGAACACCGGGGAGCTGTTTTTT. As protein: CASSLDLGAMNTGELFF.

The chain is built from TRBV4-3 and TRBJ1-1, with D possibly being TRBD1 (5 bases). Germline V gene lookup returns CDR1 LGHNA and CDR2 YSLEER. This CDR3 has 15 amino acids. The V end lost 4 bases, the J end lost 1 base, and 13 bases lay between the germline ends. The CDR3 here is CASSRGHLRNTEAFF. CDR3 DNA sequence: TGCGCCAGCAGCCGCGGACATTTGAGGAACACTGAAGCTTTCTTT.

This chain joins TRBV5-1 and TRBJ2-1; maybe TRBD1 (5 bases). CDR3 length: 14 amino acids. V was clipped by 0 bases and J by 5 bases, with 9 bases between them. CDR1 and CDR2 (germline): SGHRS, YFSETQ. This CDR3 reads CASSLGGANNEQFF. The CDR3 region has the DNA TGCGCCAGCAGCTTGGGTGGGGCGAACAATGAGCAGTTCTTC.